Ten or more counts support the clone carrying this TCR beta chain. Time point specified: patch test 1, 2 weeks after DPC sensitization. Treatment denoted: therapeutic diphenylcyclopropenone sensitization with weekly scalp DPC. Suited to DPC and affected by alopecia, the donors ranged from 18 to 70 years old. The data derive from a study of human T cells and chemical hapten exposure. This CDR3 spans 16 amino acids. V lost 7 bases, J lost 0 bases, and 10 bases stayed unmatched. Germline CDR1 is SQVTM and CDR2 is ANQGSEA. Methods used by the authors: Samples held a median of approximately 94,000 TCRs, range roughly 20,000–700,000. TCRdb called the RACE reads again in MiXCR, with one record for every CDR3 protein. TCRdb, not the authors, supplied the V and J calls. Among approximately 400,000 distinct CDR3 sequences listed, approximately 4.4% were seen once.

The rearrangement joins TRBV29-1 to TRBJ1-5; 9 bases are shared with TRBD1. The clonotype was recovered from a woman aged 50 to 60 with alopecia areata. Some clones in this sample may be carry-over from other donors' samples. The specimen comprised whole blood, sampled in connection with sensitization to the hapten diphenylcyclopropenone (DPC). CDR3 in amino acids: CSGVERDRDSNQPQHF. DNA for the CDR3: TGCAGCGGTGTTGAAAGGGACAGGGATAGCAATCAGCCCCAGCATTTT.